Shown below are 27 T cell receptor beta chains from a single sample sequenced in a study of T-cell memory formation after mild COVID-19. TCRdb re-analysed the 5' RACE reads in MiXCR, keeping a single row per CDR3 protein. The sample has 500,000 to 650,000 distinct CDR3 sequences; about 20% are singletons. The specimen was PBMCs or a T cell subset sorted from them (not recorded which). The receptors stem from an adult woman who had mild COVID-19 (a few samples of this study predate the infection). Cell type and time point are not known.

The chain is built from TRBV19 and TRBJ2-2; 12 bases fit TRBD2. Germline trimming cut 5 bases from V and 6 bases from J; bases unmatched to any gene: 7. Per the germline V gene, CDR1 is LNHDA and CDR2 is SQIVND (reference sequence). The CDR3 totals 16 residues. For the CDR3, the DNA is TGTGCCAGTAGTCTGAGGACTAGCGGGAAGGCCGGGGAGCTGTTTTTT. Translating gives CASSLRTSGKAGELFF.

This clonotype showed up just a few times. CDR3 residues: CASSASGGTGELFF. The CDR3 DNA follows: TGTGCCAGCAGCGCGAGCGGGGGCACCGGGGAGCTGTTTTTT. The rearrangement links TRBV7-3 to TRBJ2-2; 8 bases map to TRBD2. V shed 5 bases and J 4 bases; nucleotides not matched to a gene: 3. Germline CDR1 is SGHTA and CDR2 is FQGTGA. The length of the CDR3 is 14 residues.

The chain couples TRBV5-1 to TRBJ1-2; D gene unclear. This CDR3 region has 14 residues. V dropped 0 bases and J dropped 8 bases, with 14 bases sitting between them. CDR1 is SGHRS and CDR2 is YFSETQ in the germline V gene. The CDR3 coding sequence is TGCGCCAGCAGCTTGGCTCGCGACCGAGGAGGCTACACCTTC. It codes for CASSLARDRGGYTF. The entire variable domain, with the rest obtained from reference TRBV5-1 and TRBJ1-2, is as follows: KAGVTQTPRYLIKTRGQQVTLSCSPISGHRSVSWYQQTPGQGLQFLFEYFSETQRNKGNFPGRFSGRQFSNSRSEMNVSTLELGDSALYLCASSLARDRGGYTFGSGTRLTVV.

This clonotype has a count of ten or more. V and J are TRBV27 and TRBJ1-6; tentative D call: TRBD1 (5 bases). CDR1 is MNHEY, CDR2 SMNVEV, per germline (reference sequence). With 1 base removed from V and 8 bases from J, the gap between germline ends came to 9 bases. The CDR3 is 14 amino acids. In nucleotides, the CDR3 is TGTGCCAGCAGTTTATTCTTGGGGGATTCACCCCTCCACTTT. It specifies CASSLFLGDSPLHF.

This chain links TRBV15 with TRBJ2-7; D perhaps matches TRBD1 (7 bases). The germline gives CDR1 LNHNV, CDR2 YYDKDF (reference sequence). This CDR3 region has 15 residues. The V gene lost 0 bases and the J gene lost 4 bases, with 13 bases spanning the gap. Written as DNA, the CDR3 is TGTGCCACCAGCAGAGATGCAGGGGGAGGATACGAGCAGTACTTC. It translates to CATSRDAGGGYEQYF.

Only a few counts were recorded for this clonotype. This chain links TRBV4-1 with TRBJ2-5; TRBD2 matches at 12 bases. Germline V lookup: CDR1 MGHRA, CDR2 YSYEKL. V shed 3 bases and J 5 bases; nucleotides not matched to a gene: 7. This CDR3 comprises 16 residues. CDR3 region: CASSQTSGSLVETQYF. CDR3 nucleotides: TGCGCCAGCAGCCAGACTAGCGGGAGTTTGGTGGAGACCCAGTACTTC.

CDR3 DNA sequence: TGTGCCAGCAGTTCTCGGAGTCGTACAGGGAGTAACGAGCAGTACTTC. This translates into CASSSRSRTGSNEQYF. This chain connects TRBV12-3 or TRBV12-4 to TRBJ2-7, with a tentative D call TRBD1 (6 bases). The V and J ends lost 4 bases and 5 bases respectively, with 21 bases between them. The CDR3 extends over 16 amino acids.

This clonotype was seen only a few times. The rearrangement joins TRBV2 to TRBJ2-2; D remains unclear. This CDR3 comprises 13 residues. CDR1 and CDR2 from the germline V gene are SNHLY and FYNNEI. Trimming took 7 bases from V and 0 from J, leaving 6 bases between them. DNA of the CDR3: TGTGCCAGCACACAGTCGAACACCGGGGAGCTGTTTTTT. This translates into CASTQSNTGELFF.

This chain uses TRBV4-2 with TRBJ2-7, with 10 bases matching TRBD2. The CDR3 runs to 15 residues. J gave up 6 bases and V 1 base, and 6 bases lay outside the gene matches. Germline V gene data show CDR1 as LGHNA and CDR2 as YNFKEQ. The CDR3: CASSQAQRGGSEQYF. Here the CDR3 DNA reads TGTGCCAGCAGCCAAGCGCAGCGGGGGGGCTCCGAGCAGTACTTC.

This clonotype was seen more than once but under ten times. This chain links TRBV5-6 with TRBJ2-7; D unresolved. The CDR3 runs to 13 residues. The V gene's germline CDR1 is SGHDT and CDR2 YYEEEE. V was shortened by 1 base and J by 7 bases, with 12 bases between the two germline ends. The CDR3 reads CASSLPELREQYF. In DNA, the CDR3 is TGTGCCAGCAGCTTGCCAGAACTACGGGAGCAGTACTTC.

This clonotype was detected only a few times. The chain couples TRBV5-5 to TRBJ1-1; a possible D gene is TRBD1 (6 bases). The CDR3 totals 13 residues. With 2 bases removed from V and 4 bases from J, the gap between germline ends came to 9 bases. Germline loops: CDR1 SGHKS, CDR2 YYEKEE (reference sequence). The CDR3 sequence is CASSFWGPTEAFF. The CDR3 DNA sequence: TGTGCCAGCAGCTTTTGGGGGCCCACTGAAGCTTTCTTT.

The rearrangement uses TRBV29-1 and TRBJ2-7, with TRBD1 matching over 7 bases. The V gene end was trimmed by 3 bases and the J gene end by 5 bases; junction bases not matched to a gene: 1. The CDR3 is 11 amino acids. Germline V lookup: CDR1 SQVTM, CDR2 ANQGSEA. This CDR3 reads CSVDDRDEQYF. CDR3 nucleotides: TGCAGCGTTGATGACAGGGACGAGCAGTACTTC.

This clonotype was detected only a few times. The chain combines TRBV30 with TRBJ2-7; D remains unclear. Trimming pared 1 base from V and 7 bases from J, leaving 11 bases between. This CDR3 spans 12 amino acids. Germline V gene data show CDR1 as GTSNPN and CDR2 as SVGIG (reference sequence). The CDR3: CAWSGVGREQYF. CDR3 DNA: TGTGCCTGGAGTGGTGTCGGCAGGGAGCAGTACTTC.

This chain joins TRBV21-1 and TRBJ1-1; the table names TRBD1, a call not compared with the DNA. TRBV21-1 corresponds to a pseudogene. CDR3 length: 17 residues. The DNA of the CDR3 is TGTGCCAGCCGCGGGAGGGGGCTAAGACATCGGAACACTGAAGCTTTCTTT. This gives the protein CASRGRGLRHRNTEAFF.

This clonotype was counted a few times. This chain connects TRBV12-3 or TRBV12-4 to TRBJ1-2, with D possibly being TRBD1 (5 bases). CDR3 length: 15 residues. The V and J ends lost 6 bases and 4 bases respectively, with 18 bases between them. The CDR3 spells CASSPGAAPGYGYTF. The CDR3 DNA sequence: TGTGCCAGCAGCCCCGGGGCAGCTCCGGGCTATGGCTACACCTTC.

This clonotype turned up a few times. The chain carries TRBV19 and TRBJ1-5, with D uncertain. Germline CDR1 is LNHDA and CDR2 is SQIVND (reference sequence). Trimming stripped 3 bases from V and 0 bases from J, with 12 bases between. CDR3 length: 16 amino acids. The CDR3 region is CASSMSVGPSNQPQHF. The CDR3, as DNA: TGTGCCAGTAGTATGTCGGTCGGACCTAGCAATCAGCCCCAGCATTTT.

This rearrangement joins TRBV20-1 to TRBJ2-1; D not resolved. The germline V gene encodes CDR1 DFQATT and CDR2 SNEGSKA (reference sequence). The CDR3 extends over 13 amino acids. Trimming removed 0 bases at V and 5 bases at J, with 8 bases between. The CDR3, as DNA: TGCAGTGCTAGAGATGAGGTTGACAATGAGCAGTTCTTC. Translation gives CSARDEVDNEQFF.

The rearrangement uses TRBV25-1 and TRBJ2-3; TRBD1 matches 10 bases. This CDR3 has 18 amino acids. Germline CDR1 MGHDK, CDR2 SYGVNS. V gave up 3 bases and J gave up 6 bases; unmatched junction bases: 15. This chain's CDR3 is CASSDPQPDRGNRDTQYF. In DNA, the CDR3 is TGTGCCAGCAGTGACCCTCAGCCGGACAGGGGGAACAGGGATACGCAGTATTTT.

This clonotype has more than one count but fewer than ten. The CDR3 DNA reads TGTGCCAGCAGCTTCCCCGGGACTAGCTCCTACGAGCAGTACTTC. Protein: CASSFPGTSSYEQYF. The rearrangement links TRBV5-6 to TRBJ2-7, with 8 bases matching TRBD2. J gave up 0 bases and V 2 bases, and 4 bases lay outside the gene matches. Per the germline V gene, CDR1 is SGHDT and CDR2 is YYEEEE. The CDR3 sequence is 15 residues long.

This clonotype was detected only a few times. V usage is TRBV6-5 and J usage is TRBJ1-2; a possible D gene is TRBD1 (5 bases). CDR1 is MNHEY and CDR2 is SVGAGI in the germline V gene. The CDR3 spans 14 residues. The V gene lost 2 bases and the J gene lost 6 bases, with 13 bases spanning the gap. Written as DNA, the CDR3 is TGTGCCAGCAGTTACCTCGGCAGGGCGGATGGCTACACCTTC. Protein product: CASSYLGRADGYTF.

This clonotype has just a few counts. The chain links TRBV4-1 to TRBJ2-7; D might be TRBD1 (5 bases). Per the germline V gene, CDR1 is MGHRA and CDR2 is YSYEKL. This CDR3 is built from 14 residues. The germline V and J ends were trimmed by 0 bases and 3 bases, with 9 bases remaining between them. The CDR3 DNA reads TGCGCCAGCAGCCAAGATCCAGGGTACTACGAGCAGTACTTC. Protein product: CASSQDPGYYEQYF.

This clonotype appeared a few times. The gene calls are TRBV7-8 and TRBJ1-6, with D perhaps matching TRBD1 (5 bases). V was pared by 1 base and J by 8 bases, with 18 bases between. This CDR3 has 17 residues. Germline V gene lookup returns CDR1 SGHVS and CDR2 FQNEAQ. CDR3 sequence: CASSLVTVGRGYSPLHF. The CDR3 DNA is TGTGCCAGCAGCTTAGTAACGGTCGGACGGGGGTATTCACCCCTCCACTTT.

This chain links TRBV2 with TRBJ2-5; D is uncertain. V lost 8 bases, J lost 5 bases, and 12 bases lay in between. Germline CDR1 reads SNHLY; CDR2 reads FYNNEI. This CDR3 spans 12 amino acids. The CDR3: CASHGGPETQYF. In DNA, the CDR3 is TGTGCCAGCCATGGCGGCCCGGAGACCCAGTACTTC. Complete variable domain (other parts from reference TRBV2 and TRBJ2-5): EPEVTQTPSHQVTQMGQEVILRCVPISNHLYFYWYRQILGQKVEFLVSFYNNEISEKSEIFDDQFSVERPDGSNFTLKIRSTKLEDSAMYFCASHGGPETQYFGPGTRLLVL.

The chain couples TRBV6-2 or TRBV6-3 to TRBJ2-3; TRBD2 matches 8 bases. Trimming at V came to 3 bases and at J to 5 bases, leaving 10 bases not matched to a gene. The CDR3 extends over 16 amino acids. Germline V gives CDR1 MNHEY, CDR2 SVGEGT. The CDR3 reads CASSYGESGSVDTQYF. Written as DNA, the CDR3 is TGTGCCAGCAGTTATGGGGAAAGCGGGAGCGTAGATACGCAGTATTTT.

The genes are TRBV5-5 and TRBJ2-7, with TRBD1 matching over 9 bases. The trim removed 4 bases at V and 2 bases at J, leaving 10 bases unmatched. The CDR3 spans 16 residues. Germline lookup yields CDR1 SGHKS and CDR2 YYEKEE (reference sequence). The CDR3 DNA reads TGTGCCAGCAGCCCACTAACCGGGACAGGGCCCTACGAGCAGTACTTC. The encoded protein is CASSPLTGTGPYEQYF.

The V gene is TRBV20-1, the J gene TRBJ2-7, with a weak D call TRBD2 (7 bases). The CDR3 has 14 residues. The germline V gene encodes CDR1 DFQATT and CDR2 SNEGSKA (reference sequence). V lost 1 base, J lost 1 base, and 11 bases lay in between. The CDR3 protein is CSARGGGESYEQYF. The CDR3 bases are TGCAGTGCTAGAGGGGGGGGCGAGTCCTACGAGCAGTACTTC.

This clonotype has only a few counts. The chain recombines TRBV6-1 with TRBJ1-3; D perhaps matches TRBD1 (5 bases). This CDR3 spans 13 amino acids. Germline V gene lookup returns CDR1 MNHNS and CDR2 SASEGT. V was clipped by 6 bases and J by 2 bases, with 8 bases between them. The DNA of the CDR3 is TGTGCCAGCAGACGGGACGCTGGAAACACCATATATTTT. Encoded protein: CASRRDAGNTIYF.